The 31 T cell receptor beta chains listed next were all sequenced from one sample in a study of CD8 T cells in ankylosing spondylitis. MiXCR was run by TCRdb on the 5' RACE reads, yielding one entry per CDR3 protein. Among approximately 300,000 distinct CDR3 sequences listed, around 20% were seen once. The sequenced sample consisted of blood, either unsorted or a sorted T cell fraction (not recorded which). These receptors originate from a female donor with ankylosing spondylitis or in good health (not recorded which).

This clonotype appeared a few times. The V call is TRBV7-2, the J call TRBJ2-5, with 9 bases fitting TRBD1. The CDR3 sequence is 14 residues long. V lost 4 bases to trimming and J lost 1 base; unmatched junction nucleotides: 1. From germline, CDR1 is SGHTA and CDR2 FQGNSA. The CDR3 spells CASSSQGAQETQYF. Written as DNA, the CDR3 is TGTGCCAGCAGCTCACAGGGGGCCCAAGAGACCCAGTACTTC.

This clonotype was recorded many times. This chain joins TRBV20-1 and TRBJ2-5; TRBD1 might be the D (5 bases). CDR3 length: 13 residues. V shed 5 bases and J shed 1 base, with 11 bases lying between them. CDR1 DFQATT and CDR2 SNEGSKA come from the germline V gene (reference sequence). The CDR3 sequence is CSAPRGRQETQYF. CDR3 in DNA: TGCAGTGCTCCTAGGGGTCGCCAAGAGACCCAGTACTTC.

The CDR3 sequence: CSACGLAGADTDTQYF. The CDR3 nucleotides are TGCAGTGCCTGCGGACTAGCGGGCGCCGACACAGATACGCAGTATTTT. This chain uses TRBV20-1 with TRBJ2-3; 11 bases agree with TRBD2. The V and J ends lost 6 bases and 2 bases, in that order; junction bases with no gene match: 10. The CDR3 covers 16 residues. CDR1 is DFQATT and CDR2 is SNEGSKA in the germline V gene (reference sequence).

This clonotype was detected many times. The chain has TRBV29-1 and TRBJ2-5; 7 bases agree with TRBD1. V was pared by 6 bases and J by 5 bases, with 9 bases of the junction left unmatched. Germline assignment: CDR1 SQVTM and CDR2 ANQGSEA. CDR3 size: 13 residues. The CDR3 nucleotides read TGCAGCGTCGGACAGGCGAGGGGGGAGACCCAGTACTTC. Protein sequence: CSVGQARGETQYF.

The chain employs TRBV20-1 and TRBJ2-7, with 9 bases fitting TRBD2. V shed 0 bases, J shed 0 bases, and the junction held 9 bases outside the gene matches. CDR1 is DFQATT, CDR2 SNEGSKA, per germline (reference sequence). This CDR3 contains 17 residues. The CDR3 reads CSARDQGLAGSSYEQYF. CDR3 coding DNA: TGCAGTGCTAGAGATCAGGGGCTAGCGGGAAGCTCCTACGAGCAGTACTTC.

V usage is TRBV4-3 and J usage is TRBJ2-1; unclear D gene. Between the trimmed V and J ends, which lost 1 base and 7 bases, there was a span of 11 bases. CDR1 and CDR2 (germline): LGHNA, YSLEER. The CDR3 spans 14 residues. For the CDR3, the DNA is TGCGCCAGCAGCCAAGTACAACTAAGGAATGAGCAGTTCTTC. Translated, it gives CASSQVQLRNEQFF.

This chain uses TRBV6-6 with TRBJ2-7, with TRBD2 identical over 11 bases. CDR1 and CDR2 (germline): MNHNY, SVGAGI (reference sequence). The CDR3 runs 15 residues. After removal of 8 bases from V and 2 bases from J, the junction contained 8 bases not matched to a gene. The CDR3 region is CASLERLAGTYEQYF. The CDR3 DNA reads TGTGCCAGCCTCGAGAGACTAGCGGGGACCTACGAGCAGTACTTC.

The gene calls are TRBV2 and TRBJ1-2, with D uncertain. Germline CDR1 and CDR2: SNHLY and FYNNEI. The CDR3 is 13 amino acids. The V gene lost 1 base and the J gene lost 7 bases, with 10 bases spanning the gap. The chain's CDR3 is CASSEESLTGYTF. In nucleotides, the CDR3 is TGTGCCAGCAGTGAAGAAAGTTTGACTGGCTACACCTTC.

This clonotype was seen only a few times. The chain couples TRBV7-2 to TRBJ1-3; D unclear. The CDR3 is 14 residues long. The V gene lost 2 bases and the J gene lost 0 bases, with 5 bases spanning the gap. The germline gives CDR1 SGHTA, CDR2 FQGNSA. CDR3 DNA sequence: TGTGCCAGCAGCTTATCCCCCTCTGGAAACACCATATATTTT. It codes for CASSLSPSGNTIYF.

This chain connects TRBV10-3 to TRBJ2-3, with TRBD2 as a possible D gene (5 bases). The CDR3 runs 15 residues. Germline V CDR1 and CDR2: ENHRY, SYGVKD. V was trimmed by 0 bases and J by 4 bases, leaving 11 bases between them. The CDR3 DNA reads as TGTGCCATCAGTGAGTCGAGTCGGGGTTCAGATACGCAGTATTTT. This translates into CAISESSRGSDTQYF.

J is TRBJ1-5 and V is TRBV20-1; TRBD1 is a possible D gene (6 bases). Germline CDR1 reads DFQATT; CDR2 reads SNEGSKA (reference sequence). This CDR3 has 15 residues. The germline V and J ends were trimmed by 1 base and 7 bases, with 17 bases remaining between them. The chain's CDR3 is CSARAVGGGLQPQHF. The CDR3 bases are TGCAGTGCTAGAGCCGTTGGGGGGGGCTTGCAGCCCCAGCATTTT.

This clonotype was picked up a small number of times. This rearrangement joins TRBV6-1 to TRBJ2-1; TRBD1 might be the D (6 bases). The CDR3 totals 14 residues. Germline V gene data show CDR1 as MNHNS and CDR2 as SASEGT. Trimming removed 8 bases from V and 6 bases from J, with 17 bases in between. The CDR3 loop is CASQQVGAPNEQFF. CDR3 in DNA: TGTGCCAGCCAGCAGGTGGGGGCGCCCAATGAGCAGTTCTTC.

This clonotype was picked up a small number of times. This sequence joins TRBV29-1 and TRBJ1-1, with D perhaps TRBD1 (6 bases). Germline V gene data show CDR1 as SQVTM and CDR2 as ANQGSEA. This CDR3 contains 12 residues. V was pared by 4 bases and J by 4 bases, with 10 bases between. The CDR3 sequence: CSVGRGGTEAFF. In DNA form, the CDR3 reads TGCAGCGTTGGGAGAGGGGGCACTGAAGCTTTCTTT.

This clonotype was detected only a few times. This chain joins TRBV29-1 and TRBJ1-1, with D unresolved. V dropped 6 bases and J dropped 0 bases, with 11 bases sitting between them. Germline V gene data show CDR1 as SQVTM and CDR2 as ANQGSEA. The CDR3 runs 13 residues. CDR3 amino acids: CSVLRRLNTEAFF. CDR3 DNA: TGCAGCGTGTTGAGACGGCTGAACACTGAAGCTTTCTTT.

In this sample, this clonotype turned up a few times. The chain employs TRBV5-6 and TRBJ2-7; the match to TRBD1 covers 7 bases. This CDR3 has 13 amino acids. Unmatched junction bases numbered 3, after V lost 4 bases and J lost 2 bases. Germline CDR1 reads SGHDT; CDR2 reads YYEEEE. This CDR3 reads CASSRTGPYEQYF. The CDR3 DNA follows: TGTGCCAGCAGCCGGACAGGTCCCTACGAGCAGTACTTC.

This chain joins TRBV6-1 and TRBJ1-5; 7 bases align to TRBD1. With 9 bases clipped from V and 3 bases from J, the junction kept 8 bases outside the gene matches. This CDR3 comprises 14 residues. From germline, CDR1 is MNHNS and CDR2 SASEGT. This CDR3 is CASSRDSYNQPQHF. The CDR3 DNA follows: TGTGCCAGTAGCCGGGACAGCTACAATCAGCCCCAGCATTTT.

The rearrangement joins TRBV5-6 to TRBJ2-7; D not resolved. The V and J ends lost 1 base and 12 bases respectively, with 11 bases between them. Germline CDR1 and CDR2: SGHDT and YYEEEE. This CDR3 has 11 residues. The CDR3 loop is CASSLNGPPYF. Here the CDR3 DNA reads TGTGCCAGCAGCTTGAACGGGCCTCCGTACTTC.

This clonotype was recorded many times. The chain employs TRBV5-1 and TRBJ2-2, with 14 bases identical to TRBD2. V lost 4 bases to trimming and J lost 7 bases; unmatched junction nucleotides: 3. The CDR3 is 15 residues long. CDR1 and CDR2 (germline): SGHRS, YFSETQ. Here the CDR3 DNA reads TGCGCCAGCAGCCCGGGACTAGCGGGAGTCGGGGAGCTGTTTTTT. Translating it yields CASSPGLAGVGELFF. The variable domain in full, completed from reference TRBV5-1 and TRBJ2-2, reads KAGVTQTPRYLIKTRGQQVTLSCSPISGHRSVSWYQQTPGQGLQFLFEYFSETQRNKGNFPGRFSGRQFSNSRSEMNVSTLELGDSALYLCASSPGLAGVGELFFGEGSRLTVL.

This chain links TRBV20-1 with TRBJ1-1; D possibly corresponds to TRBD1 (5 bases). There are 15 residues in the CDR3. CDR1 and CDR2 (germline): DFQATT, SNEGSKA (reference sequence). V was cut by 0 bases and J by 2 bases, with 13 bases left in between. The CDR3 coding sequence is TGCAGTGCTAGAGACTACAGGTCAAGAAACACTGAAGCTTTCTTT. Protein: CSARDYRSRNTEAFF.

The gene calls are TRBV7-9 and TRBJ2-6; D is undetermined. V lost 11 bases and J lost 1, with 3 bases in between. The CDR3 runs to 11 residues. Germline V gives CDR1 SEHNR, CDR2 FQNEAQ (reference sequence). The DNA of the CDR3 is TGTGCCTCGTCTGGGGCCAACGTCCTGACTTTC. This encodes CASSGANVLTF.

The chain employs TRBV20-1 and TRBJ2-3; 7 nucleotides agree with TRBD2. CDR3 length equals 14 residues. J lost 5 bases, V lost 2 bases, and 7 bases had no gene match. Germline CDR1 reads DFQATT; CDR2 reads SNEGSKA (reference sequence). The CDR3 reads CSARSGREEDTQYF. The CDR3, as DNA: TGCAGTGCTAGATCGGGGAGGGAGGAAGATACGCAGTATTTT.

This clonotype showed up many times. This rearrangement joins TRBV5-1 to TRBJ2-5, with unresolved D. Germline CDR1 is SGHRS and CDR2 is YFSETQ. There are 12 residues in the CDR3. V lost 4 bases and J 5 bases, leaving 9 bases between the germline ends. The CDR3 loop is CASSTDGETQYF. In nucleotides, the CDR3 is TGCGCCAGCAGCACGGATGGGGAGACCCAGTACTTC.

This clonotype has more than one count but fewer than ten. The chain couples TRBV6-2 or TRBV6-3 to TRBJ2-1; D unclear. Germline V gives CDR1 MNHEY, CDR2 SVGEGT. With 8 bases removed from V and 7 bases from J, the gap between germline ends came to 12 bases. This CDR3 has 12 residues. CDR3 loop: CASARGWNEQFF. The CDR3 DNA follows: TGTGCCAGCGCACGCGGCTGGAATGAGCAGTTCTTC.

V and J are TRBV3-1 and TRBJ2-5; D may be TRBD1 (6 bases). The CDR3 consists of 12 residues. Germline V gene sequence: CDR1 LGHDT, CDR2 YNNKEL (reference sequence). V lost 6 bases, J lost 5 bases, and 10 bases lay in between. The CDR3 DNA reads TGTGCCAGCAGACAGGGTTGGGAGACCCAGTACTTC. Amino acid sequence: CASRQGWETQYF.

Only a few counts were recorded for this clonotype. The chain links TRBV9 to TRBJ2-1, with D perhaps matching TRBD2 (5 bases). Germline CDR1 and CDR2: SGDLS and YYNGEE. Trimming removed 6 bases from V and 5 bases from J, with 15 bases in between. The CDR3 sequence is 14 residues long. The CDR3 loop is CASTLSSGDNEQFF. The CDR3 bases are TGTGCCAGCACCCTGTCCAGCGGAGACAATGAGCAGTTCTTC.

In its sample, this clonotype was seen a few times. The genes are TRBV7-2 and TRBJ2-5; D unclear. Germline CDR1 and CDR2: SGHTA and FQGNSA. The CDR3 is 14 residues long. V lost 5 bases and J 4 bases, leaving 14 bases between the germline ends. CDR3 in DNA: TGTGCCAGCAGCCTCTCGGCCCTCGGAGAGACCCAGTACTTC. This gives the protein CASSLSALGETQYF.

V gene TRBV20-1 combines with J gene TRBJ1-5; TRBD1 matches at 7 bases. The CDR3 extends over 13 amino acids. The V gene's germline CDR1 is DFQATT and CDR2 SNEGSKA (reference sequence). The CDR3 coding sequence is TGCAGGGAGACAGGGCGAAGTGATCAGCCCCAGCATTTT. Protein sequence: CRETGRSDQPQHF.

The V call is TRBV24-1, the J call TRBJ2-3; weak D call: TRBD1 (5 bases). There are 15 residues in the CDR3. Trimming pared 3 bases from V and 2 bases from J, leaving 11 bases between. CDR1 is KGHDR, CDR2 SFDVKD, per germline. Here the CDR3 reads CATSDEGALTDTQYF. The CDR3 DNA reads TGTGCCACCAGTGATGAAGGGGCACTCACAGATACGCAGTATTTT.

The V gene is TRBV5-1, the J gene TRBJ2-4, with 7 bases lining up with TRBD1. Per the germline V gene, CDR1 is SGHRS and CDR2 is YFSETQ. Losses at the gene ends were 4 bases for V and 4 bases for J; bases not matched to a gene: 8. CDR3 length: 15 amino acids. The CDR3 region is CASSPDRDRKNIQYF. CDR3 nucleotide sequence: TGCGCCAGCAGCCCGGACCGGGACAGAAAAAACATTCAGTACTTC. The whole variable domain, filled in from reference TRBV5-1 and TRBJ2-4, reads KAGVTQTPRYLIKTRGQQVTLSCSPISGHRSVSWYQQTPGQGLQFLFEYFSETQRNKGNFPGRFSGRQFSNSRSEMNVSTLELGDSALYLCASSPDRDRKNIQYFGAGTRLSVL.

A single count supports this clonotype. The CDR3 coding sequence is TGTGCCAGCACCCGGGAGAACTACGAGCAGTACTTC. This sequence encodes CASTRENYEQYF. The chain is built from TRBV2 and TRBJ2-7, with a possible D match to TRBD2 (6 bases). V lost 7 bases and J 3 bases, leaving 10 bases between the germline ends. CDR1 is SNHLY and CDR2 is FYNNEI in the germline V gene. The CDR3 is 12 residues long.

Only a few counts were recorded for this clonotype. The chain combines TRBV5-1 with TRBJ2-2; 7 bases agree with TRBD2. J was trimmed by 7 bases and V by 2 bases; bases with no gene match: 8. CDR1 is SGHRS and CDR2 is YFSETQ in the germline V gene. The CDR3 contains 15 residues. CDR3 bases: TGCGCCAGCAGCTTCGCCAGCGGGACGGGCGGGGAGCTGTTTTTT. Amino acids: CASSFASGTGGELFF.